This T cell receptor beta chain is from a study of blood T cell repertoires in COVID-19. In this sample, this clone turned up once. This CDR3 is 17 amino acids long. TCRdb's table, derived via immunoSEQ multiplex PCR, lists solely in-frame clones and lacks some. The sample contains approximately 500,000 clones, approximately 87% of which appear only once. Sample: PBMCs or T cells enriched from blood (not recorded which). V is TRBV21-1 and J is TRBJ2-1; TRBD1 was called by the table and not checked on the DNA. TRBV21-1 is a pseudogene segment. The clonotype comes from a woman aged 40 to 50 who had recovered from COVID-19. The CDR3 loop reads CASRQEIGTVRYNEQFF. CDR3 DNA sequence: TGTGCCAGCAGGCAGGAGATTGGGACAGTTCGCTACAATGAGCAGTTCTTC.